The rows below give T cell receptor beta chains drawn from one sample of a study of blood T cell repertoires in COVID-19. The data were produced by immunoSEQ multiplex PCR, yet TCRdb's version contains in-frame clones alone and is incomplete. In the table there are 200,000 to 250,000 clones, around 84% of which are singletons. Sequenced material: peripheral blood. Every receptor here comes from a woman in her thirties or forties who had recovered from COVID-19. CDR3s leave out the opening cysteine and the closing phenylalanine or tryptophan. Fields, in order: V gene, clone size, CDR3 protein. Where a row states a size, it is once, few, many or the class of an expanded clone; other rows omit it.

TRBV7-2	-	ASSSGQGTYEQY
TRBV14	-	ASRSWGTSTDTQY
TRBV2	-	ASSPDTQETQY
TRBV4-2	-	ASSPGDMLFEGTEAF
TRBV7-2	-	ASSQNGGSRTDTQY
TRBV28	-	ASSTRTDNSPLH
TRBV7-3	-	ASSSGVGREQY
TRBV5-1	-	ASRLDTGSWNEKLF
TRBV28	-	ASSFGQGIVTGELF
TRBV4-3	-	ASSHRRGQVLLGGYT
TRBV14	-	ASSPLAGGLPQY
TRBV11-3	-	ASSQKFRVGTDTQY
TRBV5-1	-	ASSLVGQGVEDTQY
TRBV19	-	ASMDSGTGELF
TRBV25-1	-	ASSARQGVGEKLF
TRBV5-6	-	ASSLSFGRNTGELF
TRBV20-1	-	SARQGYLAF
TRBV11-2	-	ASTKTESMNTEAF
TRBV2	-	ASSNRLTGDEQY
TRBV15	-	ATSGKLAGGPNTGELF
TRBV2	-	ASSEAWRGYEQY
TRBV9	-	ASSARGLAGRNEQF
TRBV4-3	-	ASSPDRIGSLYEQY
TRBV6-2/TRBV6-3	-	ASSRDRGTSGANVLT
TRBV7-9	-	ASSKLAGGQTDTQY
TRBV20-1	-	SASTSEGGQGLGYT
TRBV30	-	AWAGQLNSPLH
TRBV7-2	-	ASSLGKGGSYEQY
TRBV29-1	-	SASAQGTGELF
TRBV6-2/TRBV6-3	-	ASSYTSDRLGAEAF
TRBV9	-	ASSVGPTTGVETQY
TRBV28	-	ASSEAGVGTDTQY
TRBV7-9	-	ASQTGATNEKLF
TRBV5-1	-	ASSLDAGANEQF
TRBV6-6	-	ASGGDFSGNTIY
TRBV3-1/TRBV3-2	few	ASSPGSLGLVNSPLH
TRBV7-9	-	ASSLELLAGGTDTQY
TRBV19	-	ASSEGLAGVETQY
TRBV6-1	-	ASSDRLSYEQY
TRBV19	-	ASSKGAELLNTEAF
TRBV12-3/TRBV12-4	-	ASSQQTDQY
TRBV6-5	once	ASGEDRGNTIY
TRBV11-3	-	ASSLSGRGQAYGYT
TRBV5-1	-	ASSYRTGTEETQY
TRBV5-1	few	ASSLDGTNQPQH
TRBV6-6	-	AATSGTGLNEQF
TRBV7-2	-	ASSLVGTAVNQPQH
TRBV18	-	ASSPYSGFEAF
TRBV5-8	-	ASRLQGRGTDTQY
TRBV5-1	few	ASSLGRRDSPLH